What follows are 20 T cell receptor beta chains derived from one specimen sequenced in a study of cytomegalovirus exposure and HLA in healthy donors. The PCR contained 60 Vbeta and 13 Jbeta primers. Some clones are missing from TCRdb's copy, which holds only in-frame ones; the method was immunoSEQ multiplex PCR. The table has about 120,000 clones, around 73% seen once; the top ten hold 1.3% to 1.5%. Sequencing was performed on PBMCs. The receptors stem from a female donor in good health and CMV-seronegative.

The chain links TRBV13 to TRBJ2-7, with D possibly being TRBD2 (7 bases). Germline V gives CDR1 PRHDT, CDR2 FYEKMQ (reference sequence). This CDR3 is 15 amino acids long. Trimming took 6 bases from V and 5 from J, leaving 20 bases between them. CDR3 DNA: TGTGCCAGCAGAGTAGGGGGGGTCTTTTCCCACGAGCAGTACTTC. It yields the protein CASRVGGVFSHEQYF.

This clone was detected once. The CDR3 nucleotides read TGTGCCAGCAGCTTCTGGGGGGAGGTCGGGCAAGAGACCCAGTACTTC. It is translated as CASSFWGEVGQETQYF. The J gene is TRBJ2-5, the V gene TRBV7-2; tentatively, D is TRBD2 (6 bases). Trimming shortened V by 3 bases and J by 2 bases, and 16 bases separated the two germline ends. Germline loops: CDR1 SGHTA, CDR2 FQGNSA. CDR3 length: 16 amino acids.

The CDR3 sequence is CASSQAQGVSNQPQHF. The CDR3 DNA reads as TGTGCCAGCAGCCAAGCTCAGGGGGTTAGCAATCAGCCCCAGCATTTT. J is TRBJ1-5 and V is TRBV28; 7 positions agree with TRBD1. After removal of 6 bases from V and 0 bases from J, the junction contained 8 bases not matched to a gene. Germline CDR1 reads MDHEN; CDR2 reads SYDVKM. CDR3 length: 16 residues.

The J gene is TRBJ2-5, the V gene TRBV19; D might be TRBD2 (6 bases). Germline CDR1 reads LNHDA; CDR2 reads SQIVND (reference sequence). There are 15 residues in the CDR3. Trimming removed 1 base from V and 3 bases from J, with 12 bases in between. CDR3 nucleotides: TGTGCCAGTAGTATAGCCGGGAGCCCGAAAGAGACCCAGTACTTC. It translates to CASSIAGSPKETQYF.

Concerning this clone: It may be a read error: a sequence one base away is much more abundant. The chain recombines TRBV6-5 with TRBJ1-2, with 9 bases lining up with TRBD1. CDR3 size: 16 residues. Germline lookup yields CDR1 MNHEY and CDR2 SVGAGI. CDR3 sequence reads: CASSYARTGGSYGCTF. The CDR3 bases are TGTGCCAGCAGTTACGCCAGAACAGGGGGCAGCTATGGCTGCACCTTC.

The chain couples TRBV15 to TRBJ2-7; D call uncertain. Trimming removed 9 bases at V and 6 bases at J, with 12 bases between. The CDR3 runs 11 residues. Germline V CDR1 and CDR2: LNHNV, YYDKDF (reference sequence). The CDR3 DNA reads as TGTGCCACGGGCATTCTAAGCGAGCAGTACTTC. As protein: CATGILSEQYF.

The rearrangement links TRBV7-2 to TRBJ1-5, with D possibly being TRBD1 (5 bases). The V end lost 2 bases, the J end lost 8 bases, and 13 bases lay between the germline ends. The V gene's germline CDR1 is SGHTA and CDR2 FQGNSA. CDR3 length equals 14 residues. Here the CDR3 reads CASSLRGGKEPQHF. The DNA of the CDR3 is TGTGCCAGCAGCTTACGGGGGGGGAAGGAGCCCCAGCATTTT.

This rearrangement joins TRBV15 to TRBJ1-2; possible D gene TRBD1, 6 bases. Germline CDR1 reads LNHNV; CDR2 reads YYDKDF (reference sequence). The CDR3 contains 14 residues. V lost 0 bases to trimming and J lost 8 bases, with 13 bases between them. CDR3 protein: CATSRENRDHGYTF. CDR3 sequence (DNA): TGTGCCACCAGCAGAGAGAACAGGGATCACGGCTACACCTTC.

The gene calls are TRBV6-1 and TRBJ1-2; TRBD1 matches 7 bases. The V gene's germline CDR1 is MNHNS and CDR2 SASEGT. V dropped 3 bases and J dropped 5; count of bases not matched to a gene: 9. CDR3 length equals 15 residues. CDR3 sequence: CASSDRTGDPYGYTF. CDR3 coding DNA: TGTGCCAGCAGTGACCGGACAGGAGACCCTTATGGCTACACCTTC.

The chain carries TRBV28 and TRBJ2-6, with D possibly matching TRBD2 (6 bases). V lost 3 bases and J lost 1, with 22 bases in between. This CDR3 region has 20 residues. Germline CDR1 and CDR2: MDHEN and SYDVKM. CDR3 nucleotide sequence: TGTGCCAGCAGTTTGTTTTTGGACCCGGGTGGGGGGTCTGGGGCCAACGTCCTGACTTTC. Protein sequence: CASSLFLDPGGGSGANVLTF. The whole variable domain, remainder taken from reference TRBV28 and TRBJ2-6, is DVKVTQSSRYLVKRTGEKVFLECVQDMDHENMFWYRQDPGLGLRLIYFSYDVKMKEKGDIPEGYSVSREKKERFSLILESASTNQTSMYLCASSLFLDPGGGSGANVLTFGAGSRLTVL.

The chain has TRBV15 and TRBJ2-1, with 8 nucleotides matching TRBD2. The CDR3 has 13 residues. Germline V CDR1 and CDR2: LNHNV, YYDKDF (reference sequence). The V segment lost 8 bases and the J segment 9 bases; nucleotides outside the gene matches: 9. CDR3 nucleotides: TGTGCCACCGCGGCTAGCGGGTTGAGTGAGCAGTTCTTC. Protein product: CATAASGLSEQFF. Full variable domain (outside the CDR3, taken from reference TRBV15 and TRBJ2-1): DAMVIQNPRYQVTQFGKPVTLSCSQTLNHNVMYWYQQKSSQAPKLLFHYYDKDFNNEADTPDNFQSRRPNTSFCFLDIRSPGLGDTAMYLCATAASGLSEQFFGPGTRLTVL.

The chain combines TRBV4-1 with TRBJ2-2; 10 positions agree with TRBD2. With 4 bases clipped from V and 5 bases from J, the junction kept 1 base outside the gene matches. The CDR3 length is 14 residues. Germline V gives CDR1 MGHRA, CDR2 YSYEKL. The CDR3 reads CASSPSGGTGELFF. CDR3 bases: TGCGCCAGCAGCCCTAGCGGGGGAACCGGGGAGCTGTTTTTT.

The genes are TRBV5-6 and TRBJ1-1; 7 bases are shared with TRBD1. This CDR3 is built from 13 residues. Per the germline V gene, CDR1 is SGHDT and CDR2 is YYEEEE. In DNA, the CDR3 is TGTGCAACACGACTAAGGGGGCGCGGTGAAGCTTTCTTT. Translated, it gives CATRLRGRGEAFF. Full variable domain (outside the CDR3, taken from reference TRBV5-6 and TRBJ1-1): DAGVTQSPTHLIKTRGQQVTLRCSPKSGHDTVSWYQQALGQGPQFIFQYYEEEERQRGNFPDRFSGHQFPNYSSELNVNALLLGDSALYLCATRLRGRGEAFFGQGTRLTVV.

A word on this clone: The conserved closing phenylalanine or tryptophan is absent in this CDR3, likely reflecting a read error. The chain uses TRBV10-3 and TRBJ1-1; maybe TRBD1 (6 bases). Trimming took off 3 bases at V and 11 bases at J, with 10 bases between the two ends. The germline V gene encodes CDR1 ENHRY and CDR2 SYGVKD. The CDR3 loop spans 11 amino acids. CDR3 nucleotides: TGTGCCATCAGTGATTATGACAGGGCTTTCCTT. Encoded protein: CAISDYDRAFL.

This clone was picked up a small number of times. The V and J genes are TRBV2 and TRBJ2-3; 10 bases match TRBD2. Trimming at V came to 6 bases and at J to 5 bases, leaving 8 bases not matched to a gene. This CDR3 is built from 15 residues. Per the germline V gene, CDR1 is SNHLY and CDR2 is FYNNEI. The CDR3 coding sequence is TGTGCCAGCAGGTTAGCGGGAGGTCCCGGAGATACGCAGTATTTT. It yields the protein CASRLAGGPGDTQYF.

The rearrangement links TRBV5-1 to TRBJ2-7; 7 bases match TRBD2. CDR3 length equals 15 residues. In germline, CDR1 is SGHRS, CDR2 YFSETQ. The trim removed 4 bases at V and 0 bases at J, leaving 7 bases unmatched. Here the CDR3 DNA reads TGCGCCAGCAGCAACTCCGGGACTAACTCCTACGAGCAGTACTTC. This encodes CASSNSGTNSYEQYF.

The chain links TRBV7-2 to TRBJ1-4; D gene ambiguous. Between the trimmed V and J ends, which lost 5 bases and 5 bases, there was a span of 18 bases. The CDR3 is made up of 16 amino acids. CDR1 and CDR2 from the germline V gene are SGHTA and FQGNSA. The CDR3 DNA reads TGTGCCAGCAGCCTCCGAGGGTTGGCCCCAAATGAAAAACTGTTTTTT. Its protein is CASSLRGLAPNEKLFF. The full variable domain, in which reference TRBV7-2 and TRBJ1-4 provide the parts outside the CDR3, is GAGVSQSPSNKVTEKGKDVELRCDPISGHTALYWYRQSLGQGLEFLIYFQGNSAPDKSGLPSDRFSAERTGGSVSTLTIQRTQQEDSAVYLCASSLRGLAPNEKLFFGSGTQLSVL.

The chain joins TRBV4-2 to TRBJ2-5, with TRBD2 matching over 8 bases. Losses at the gene ends were 5 bases for V and 5 bases for J; bases not matched to a gene: 13. Per germline, CDR1 LGHNA and CDR2 YNFKEQ. This CDR3 is built from 16 residues. This chain's CDR3 is CASSERRAGGGETQYF. In DNA, the CDR3 is TGTGCCAGCAGCGAAAGGAGGGCGGGAGGTGGGGAGACCCAGTACTTC.

This chain links TRBV4-1 with TRBJ1-3; the D gene is possibly TRBD1 (6 bases). Germline V CDR1 and CDR2: MGHRA, YSYEKL. The CDR3 totals 15 residues. The V gene lost 0 bases and the J gene lost 2 bases, with 8 bases spanning the gap. CDR3 bases: TGCGCCAGCAGCCAAGATGGGACAACTGGAAACACCATATATTTT. It is translated as CASSQDGTTGNTIYF.

The chain is built from TRBV28 and TRBJ2-3; possible D gene TRBD2, 6 bases. V gave up 4 bases and J gave up 2 bases, with 13 bases separating them. Germline values: CDR1 MDHEN, CDR2 SYDVKM. This CDR3 has 15 residues. The CDR3 loop reads CASSSVWEATDTQYF. The CDR3 bases are TGTGCCAGCAGTTCTGTCTGGGAGGCCACAGATACGCAGTATTTT.